This T cell receptor (beta chain) comes out of a study of blood T cell repertoires in COVID-19. Original processing methods: Reference gene primer amplification gave nucleated cell count estimates. Generated by immunoSEQ multiplex PCR, the TCRdb table keeps only in-frame clones and is missing some. V, J and clone size reflect that table, while D and trimming were determined from the DNA. Here the sample spans some 350,000 clones, roughly 86% being singletons. This clone was seen once. V shed 6 bases, J shed 4 bases, and the junction held 8 bases outside the gene matches. The CDR3 length is 16 residues. Germline V gene data show CDR1 as LGHNA and CDR2 as YNFKEQ.

The receptor was isolated from a woman between 65 and 79 years old with COVID-19, enrolled during active disease. This chain links TRBV4-2 with TRBJ2-2; 10 positions agree with TRBD2. Sequenced material: peripheral blood. CDR3 residues: CASRSPRTSGTGELFF. The CDR3 DNA reads TGTGCCAGCAGATCCCCGAGGACTAGCGGCACCGGGGAGCTGTTTTTT.